A selection of T cell receptor beta chains follows, all from one sample in a study of T cells in Graves' hyperthyroidism and ophthalmopathy. MiXCR, applied by TCRdb to the multiplex PCR reads, yields one record per CDR3 protein. The table lists some 600,000 distinct CDR3 sequences, about 15% of them singletons. Sequencing was done on a sample of blood. The receptors stem from a woman under 40 with Graves' hyperthyroidism that later progressed to Graves' ophthalmopathy. The CDR3 runs from the conserved cysteine through the conserved F or W.

V	J	CDR3
TRBV11-3	TRBJ2-5	CASSSGGDKETQYF
TRBV7-9	TRBJ1-2	CASSKAQAYGYTF
TRBV20-1	TRBJ2-7	CSARDEGTGSGLEQYF
TRBV9	TRBJ2-3	CASSALRGPPDTQYF
TRBV7-9	TRBJ1-5	CASSFSGQPQHF
TRBV28	TRBJ1-2	CASSLRTVPDGYTF
TRBV2	TRBJ1-6	CASNPGTGSSPLHF
TRBV28	TRBJ2-1	CASSFTTSGPYNEQFF
TRBV30	TRBJ1-5	CAWSWRDRANQPQHF
TRBV10-3	TRBJ1-4	CAISAKENEKLFF
TRBV5-5	TRBJ1-1	CASSFIQGETEAFF
TRBV20-1	TRBJ2-1	CSARDQYGNEQFF
TRBV6-2/TRBV6-3	TRBJ2-1	CASRTTDVTNEQFF
TRBV29-1	TRBJ2-7	CSVVPTGFDEQYF
TRBV10-3	TRBJ2-7	CAISSALATGEQYF
TRBV28	TRBJ2-7	CASTPSRLPKVGEQYF
TRBV27	TRBJ1-6	CASSLSVQGGSPLHF
TRBV20-1	TRBJ1-1	CRVKTGGSTEAFF
TRBV6-1	TRBJ1-1	CASRRGGTLGMNTEAFF
TRBV30	TRBJ2-1	CAWEPGLAARVVSDEQFF
TRBV9	TRBJ2-5	CASSDQQGDVWETQYF
TRBV24-1	TRBJ2-1	CATSEGPSSYNEQFF
TRBV12-3/TRBV12-4	TRBJ2-7	CASSSGPYEQYF
TRBV14	TRBJ2-7	CASSQGGRKYEQYF
TRBV6-1	TRBJ2-1	CASSSMGGLYNEQFF
TRBV7-8	TRBJ1-2	CASSLGLTQVLSNYGYTF